This T cell receptor beta chain was captured in a study of T cell changes during pregnancy in multiple sclerosis. V was clipped by 4 bases and J by 0 bases, with 11 bases between them. CDR1 and CDR2 from the germline V gene are SGHRS and YFSETQ. The CDR3 extends over 15 amino acids. Produced via immunoSEQ multiplex PCR; TCRdb's table is partial and in-frame only. The table records 57,000 or so clones, roughly 93% of them present only once. The TCR comes from a female donor with multiple sclerosis, enrolled in a pregnancy study. Sequenced material: peripheral blood, taken in the second trimester of pregnancy. The J gene is TRBJ1-3, the V gene TRBV5-1; D gene uncertain. The CDR3 DNA reads TGCGCCAGCAGCCCAGATTTCTTCTCTGGAAACACCATATATTTT. Protein product: CASSPDFFSGNTIYF.